This entry lists 21 T cell receptor beta chains sequenced from one sample in a study of T cell clonality in common variable immunodeficiency. Generated by immunoSEQ multiplex PCR, the TCRdb table keeps only in-frame clones and is missing some. The sample contains approximately 75,000 clones, none occurring once; 0.8% lies in the top ten. Sequencing was performed on peripheral blood mononuclear cells. The receptor source for this set is a person aged 18 to 69 in good health.

This clone was counted ten times or more. The CDR3 extends 3 residues past the end of the read, so its final part is completed from the germline J gene. The gene calls are TRBV13 and TRBJ2-1, with TRBD1 identical over 9 bases. CDR1 is PRHDT, CDR2 FYEKMQ, per germline (reference sequence). The ends lost 4 bases at V and 6 bases at J; junction bases unmatched: 10. CDR3 length: 16 residues. The CDR3 is CASSSLAGTGRNEQFF. CDR3 bases read: TGTGCCAGCAGCTCCCTCGCCGGGACAGGGCGCAATGAG. The full variable domain, completed using reference TRBV13 and TRBJ2-1, is AAGVIQSPRHLIKEKRETATLKCYPIPRHDTVYWYQQGPGQDPQFLISFYEKMQSDKGSIPDRFSAQQFSDYHSELNMSSLELGDSALYFCASSSLAGTGRNEQFFGPGTRLTVL.

This clone has only a few counts. A much larger clone lies a single base off, so this may be a read error. Coverage ceases 3 residues before the CDR3 finishes, and the germline J gene fills in the end. V and J are TRBV19 and TRBJ2-7; 9 bases agree with TRBD2. The germline gives CDR1 LNHDA, CDR2 SQIVND (reference sequence). The CDR3 spans 13 residues. The CDR3 loop reads CAGSGAGGYEQYF. The CDR3 DNA, read in part, is TGTGCCGGTAGTGGAGCGGGAGGATACGAG.

This clone has a count of ten or more. The CDR3 end lies 3 residues beyond the end of the read and is filled in from the germline J gene. V gene TRBV20-1 combines with J gene TRBJ2-2, with 8 bases identical to TRBD1. CDR1 and CDR2 (germline): DFQATT, SNEGSKA (reference sequence). There are 15 residues in the CDR3. Trimming cost V 5 bases and J 4 bases; bases outside gene matches: 9. The DNA read from the CDR3 is TGCAGTGCTCAGGACAGGGTGAAGGGCACCGGGGAG. Translation: CSAQDRVKGTGE. The entire CDR3 is CSAQDRVKGTGELFF.

At least ten counts were recorded for this clone. Sequencing ends 3 residues short of the CDR3 end; the germline J gene provides the rest. The J gene is TRBJ2-3, the V gene TRBV5-1; D might be TRBD1 or TRBD2, each matching 6 bases. Germline V lookup: CDR1 SGHRS, CDR2 YFSETQ. The CDR3 length is 15 residues. Trimming stripped 0 bases from V and 6 bases from J, with 14 bases between. This CDR3 reads CASSLDGQGRDTQYF. Partial CDR3 DNA: TGCGCCAGCAGCTTGGACGGGCAGGGGAGGGATACG. The full variable domain, with the rest looked up from reference TRBV5-1 and TRBJ2-3, is KAGVTQTPRYLIKTRGQQVTLSCSPISGHRSVSWYQQTPGQGLQFLFEYFSETQRNKGNFPGRFSGRQFSNSRSEMNVSTLELGDSALYLCASSLDGQGRDTQYFGPGTRLTVL.

This clone was observed a handful of times. The read comes to an end 3 residues before the CDR3 does, leaving the germline J gene to fill in the end. The chain recombines TRBV25-1 with TRBJ2-7; possible D gene TRBD1, 7 bases. Germline CDR1 reads MGHDK; CDR2 reads SYGVNS. The V end was cut by 4 bases, the J end by 0 bases, with 22 bases between. The CDR3 spans 18 residues. The sequenced CDR3 bases are TGTGCCAGCAGTGGGCGGGGACAGACCTTCTCGACCTCCTACGAG. This sequence encodes CASSGRGQTFSTSYE. The whole CDR3 region reads CASSGRGQTFSTSYEQYF.

This clone was counted many times. The CDR3 end is not reached by the read, which stops 3 residues before it; the germline J gene fills it in. This chain links TRBV20-1 with TRBJ1-6, with 9 bases identical to TRBD1. This CDR3 region has 13 residues. Germline V gene data show CDR1 as DFQATT and CDR2 as SNEGSKA (reference sequence). Trimming at V came to 3 bases and at J to 6 bases, leaving 0 bases not matched to a gene. The CDR3 loop is CSARDRGNSPLHF. CDR3 DNA, as far as it was read: TGCAGTGCTAGGGACAGGGGTAATTCACCC.

This clone came up many times. The missing CDR3 end, 3 residues past where the read stops, is filled in from the germline J gene. This rearrangement joins TRBV29-1 to TRBJ2-2; 8 bases fit TRBD1. The junction had 5 bases not matched to a gene; V was cut back by 4 bases and J by 7 bases. CDR1 and CDR2 (germline): SQVTM, ANQGSEA. The CDR3 is 13 amino acids. CDR3 DNA (partial): TGCAGCGTTGCCAGGGGGCATGGCGGGGAG. Encoded protein: CSVARGHGGE. The CDR3 reads in full as CSVARGHGGELFF.

About this clone itself: The read is 3 residues too short to cover the CDR3 end, so that end is filled in from the germline J gene. The sample holds other DNA sequences that translate to the same CDR3. The chain recombines TRBV19 with TRBJ2-1; 7 positions agree with TRBD2. The CDR3 runs to 15 residues. With V trimmed by 5 bases and J by 1 base, 5 bases remained unmatched. CDR1 and CDR2 from the germline V gene are LNHDA and SQIVND (reference sequence). The CDR3 sequence is CASSLGGSSYNEQFF. CDR3 bases read: TGTGCCAGTAGTCTCGGCGGGAGTTCCTACAATGAG.

This clone was seen ten or more times. The CDR3 end lies 3 residues beyond the end of the read and is filled in from the germline J gene. This rearrangement joins TRBV12-3 or TRBV12-4 to TRBJ2-1; 10 bases line up with TRBD2. The V gene end was trimmed by 3 bases and the J gene end by 4 bases; junction bases not matched to a gene: 6. The CDR3 is 16 residues long. The DNA read from the CDR3 is TGTGCCAGCAGTTTCTCTAGCGGGAGTATGTACAATGAG. Encoded protein: CASSFSSGSMYNE. In full, the CDR3 is CASSFSSGSMYNEQFF.

In this sample, this clone turned up a few times. With the read ending 3 residues before the CDR3 end, the germline J gene is used to fill in that end. This rearrangement joins TRBV6-2 or TRBV6-3 to TRBJ1-1; possible D gene TRBD1, 5 bases. CDR1 and CDR2 (germline): MNHEY, SVGEGT. This CDR3 region has 17 residues. The V and J ends lost 8 bases and 0 bases respectively, with 22 bases between them. CDR3 bases read: TGTGCCAGCGGAAGCCGGGACTACTCTAACATGAACACTGAA. As protein: CASGSRDYSNMNTE. The CDR3 as a whole reads CASGSRDYSNMNTEAFF.

This clone has a count of ten or more. Coverage ceases 3 residues before the CDR3 finishes, and the germline J gene fills in the end. The gene calls are TRBV6-2 or TRBV6-3 and TRBJ2-1, with D possibly being TRBD2 (6 bases). Per germline, CDR1 MNHEY and CDR2 SVGEGT. The CDR3 has 16 amino acids. Between the trimmed V and J ends, which lost 10 bases and 5 bases, there was a span of 24 bases. Incomplete CDR3 DNA: TGTGCCACAACCGAAGTCGGAGGGGCGCGGAACAATGAG. Protein: CATTEVGGARNNE. In full, the CDR3 reads CATTEVGGARNNEQFF.

This clone was seen many times. The read ends 3 residues early relative to the CDR3; the germline J gene fills the gap. The rearrangement uses TRBV20-1 and TRBJ2-7; 11 nucleotides line up with TRBD1. Per germline, CDR1 DFQATT and CDR2 SNEGSKA (reference sequence). This CDR3 spans 15 amino acids. Trimming cost V 3 bases and J 3 bases; bases outside gene matches: 7. The CDR3 sequence: CSASGAGTGGYEQYF. Partial CDR3 DNA: TGCAGTGCTAGTGGGGCCGGGACAGGGGGCTACGAG.

This clone has ten or more counts. The CDR3 end is not reached by the read, which stops 3 residues before it; the germline J gene fills it in. The chain combines TRBV18 with TRBJ2-7; possibly TRBD1 for D (6 bases). V was shortened by 3 bases and J by 6 bases, with 15 bases between the two germline ends. From germline, CDR1 is KGHSH and CDR2 LQKENI. This CDR3 has 14 amino acids. The CDR3 is CASSPWTDPSEQYF. Partial CDR3 DNA: TGTGCCAGCTCACCGTGGACAGATCCGAGCGAG.

This clone was found many times. The read terminates 3 residues before the CDR3 end, so the remaining end is supplied by the germline J gene. This rearrangement joins TRBV5-8 to TRBJ2-7; the match to TRBD2 covers 8 bases. This CDR3 contains 15 residues. Germline V gene lookup returns CDR1 SGHTS and CDR2 YDEGEE. J gave up 3 bases and V 2 bases, and 7 bases lay outside the gene matches. This chain's CDR3 is CASSLRPSGFYEQYF. The CDR3 DNA, read in part, is TGTGCCAGCAGCTTAAGGCCTAGCGGGTTCTACGAG.

There are a few counts of this clone. With the read ending 3 residues before the CDR3 end, the germline J gene is used to fill in that end. The genes are TRBV6-1 and TRBJ1-2; no reliable D call. From germline, CDR1 is MNHNS and CDR2 SASEGT. The CDR3 runs to 15 residues. CDR3 residues: CASSEEAGGYNDYTF. The DNA read from the CDR3 is TGTGCCAGCAGTGAAGAAGCGGGAGGGTACAATGAC.

In this sample, this clone turned up many times. The read finishes 3 residues shy of the CDR3 end, and the germline J gene is used to complete it. The rearrangement joins TRBV7-2 to TRBJ1-5; no clear D. Between the trimmed V and J ends, which lost 4 bases and 3 bases, there was a span of 7 bases. The CDR3 covers 13 residues. Germline lookup yields CDR1 SGHTA and CDR2 FQGNSA. CDR3 loop: CASSYLYNQPQHF. The part of the CDR3 DNA that was read is TGTGCCAGCAGCTATCTGTACAATCAGCCC.

In its sample, this clone was seen many times. Read coverage stops 3 residues before the CDR3 terminus; the germline J gene supplies the remainder. The V and J genes are TRBV18 and TRBJ2-7; D is perhaps TRBD1 (6 bases). Deletions cut 3 bases from V and 5 bases from J, with 17 bases between. The CDR3 runs to 15 residues. Germline CDR1 is KGHSH and CDR2 is LQKENI. The CDR3 DNA, read in part, is TGTGCCAGCTCACCCCTCGGGCAGGGGAGCGACGAG. Translation gives CASSPLGQGSDE. The full-length CDR3 reads as CASSPLGQGSDEQYF.

This clone was recorded at least ten times. From the germline J gene comes the end of the CDR3, since the read stops 3 residues before it. The chain carries TRBV20-1 and TRBJ1-5, with unresolved D. The CDR3 runs 14 residues. Deletions cut 2 bases from V and 7 bases from J, with 15 bases between. CDR1 is DFQATT and CDR2 is SNEGSKA in the germline V gene (reference sequence). CDR3: CSARRGPPSQPQHF. The DNA read from the CDR3 is TGCAGTGCTAGACGCGGGCCACCTTCCCAGCCC.

This clone was counted at least ten times. CDR3 DNA, as far as it was read: TGTGCCAGCAGCCCGGGTAGACAGGGG. Protein: CASSPGRQG. The entire CDR3 reads CASSPGRQGAFF. The chain uses TRBV7-9 and TRBJ1-1, with 8 bases matching TRBD1. The read gets to within 3 residues of the CDR3 end, and the germline J gene fills in the rest. Looked up from germline, CDR1 is SEHNR and CDR2 is FQNEAQ (reference sequence). The CDR3 runs to 12 residues. The variable domain in full, completed from reference TRBV7-9 and TRBJ1-1, reads DTGVSQNPRHKITKRGQNVTFRCDPISEHNRLYWYRQTLGQGPEFLTYFQNEAQLEKSRLLSDRFSAERPKGSFSTLEIQRTEQGDSAMYLCASSPGRQGAFFGQGTRLTVV.

This clone was detected many times. Read sequence stops 3 residues before the CDR3 end, and the germline J gene provides the missing end. V gene TRBV5-4 combines with J gene TRBJ2-1, with TRBD2 matching 8 bases. Germline assignment: CDR1 SGHNT and CDR2 YYREEE (reference sequence). J gave up 4 bases and V 0 bases, and 0 bases lay outside the gene matches. The CDR3 runs to 14 residues. The covered CDR3 bases are TGTGCCAGCAGCTTGGCTAGCGGGTACAATGAG. Translated: CASSLASGYNE. The complete CDR3 reads CASSLASGYNEQFF.

This clone was seen many times. The read terminates 3 residues ahead of where the CDR3 ends, so the germline J gene completes it. The genes are TRBV4-1 and TRBJ2-2, with D uncertain. The CDR3 totals 15 residues. Germline CDR1 MGHRA, CDR2 YSYEKL. Trimming removed 1 base from V and 8 bases from J, with 14 bases in between. CDR3 residues: CASSQVGQNSGELFF. The part of the CDR3 DNA that was read is TGCGCCAGCAGCCAAGTGGGCCAAAACTCTGGGGAG.